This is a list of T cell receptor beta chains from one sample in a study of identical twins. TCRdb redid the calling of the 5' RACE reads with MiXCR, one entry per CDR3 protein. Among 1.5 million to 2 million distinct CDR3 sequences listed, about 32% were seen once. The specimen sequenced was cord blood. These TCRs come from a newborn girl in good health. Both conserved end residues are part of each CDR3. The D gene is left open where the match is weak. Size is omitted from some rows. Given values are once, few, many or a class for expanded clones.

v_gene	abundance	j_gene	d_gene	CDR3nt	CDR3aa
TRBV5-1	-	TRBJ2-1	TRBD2	TGCGCCAGCAGCGGAGCGGGAGGGAATGAGCAGTTCTTC	CASSGAGGNEQFF
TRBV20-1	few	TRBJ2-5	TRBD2	TGCAGTGCTAGTTCCCCTTCGGGGGGAGGGAAGACCCAGTACTTC	CSASSPSGGGKTQYF
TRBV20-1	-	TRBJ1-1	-	TGCAGTGCCCTCAGGGGAAGTGACACTGAAGCTTTCTTT	CSALRGSDTEAFF
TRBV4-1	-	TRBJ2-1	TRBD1	TGCGCCAGCAGCCAAGGGGGACAGGCTACTAGCTCCTACAATGAGCAGTTCTTC	CASSQGGQATSSYNEQFF
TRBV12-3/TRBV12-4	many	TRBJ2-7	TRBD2	TGTGCCAGCAGTTTCCTAGCGGGGGGGCTCTCCTACGAGCAGTACTTC	CASSFLAGGLSYEQYF
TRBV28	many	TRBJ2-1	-	TGTGCCAGCAGTGGTAGCTTGGATGAGCAGTTCTTC	CASSGSLDEQFF
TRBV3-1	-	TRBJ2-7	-	TGTGCCAGCAGCCAGAGGTTTAGGGACGAGCAGTACTTC	CASSQRFRDEQYF
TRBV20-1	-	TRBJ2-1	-	TGCAGTGCTGCCCGACCAGGAACTGACGAGCAGTTCTTC	CSAARPGTDEQFF
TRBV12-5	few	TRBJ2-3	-	TGTGCTAGTGGTTTGGGGGATAGCCCAGATACGCAGTATTTT	CASGLGDSPDTQYF
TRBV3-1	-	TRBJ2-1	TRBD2	TGTGCCAGCAGCCCCCGGAGAGCGGGAGGGTTTGGCAATGAGCAGTTCTTC	CASSPRRAGGFGNEQFF
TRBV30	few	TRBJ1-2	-	TGTGCCTCCCTGGGACCGGACTATGGCTACACCTTC	CASLGPDYGYTF
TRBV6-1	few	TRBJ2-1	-	TGTGCCAGCAGGGCCGGTACGCTGGGGTCCTACAATGAGCAGTTCTTC	CASRAGTLGSYNEQFF
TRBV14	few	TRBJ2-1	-	TGTGCCAGCAGCCAGCATCGGGGGGCTGGGTACAATGAGCAGTTCTTC	CASSQHRGAGYNEQFF
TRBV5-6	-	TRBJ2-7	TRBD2	TGTGCCAGCAGCTTACGCCCCGGGACTAACTACGAGCAGTACTTC	CASSLRPGTNYEQYF
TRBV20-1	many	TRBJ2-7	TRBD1	TGCAGTGCTAGAGGGACAGGGTCCTACGAGCAGTACTTC	CSARGTGSYEQYF
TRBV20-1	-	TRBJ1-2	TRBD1	TGCAGTGCTAGAGATTTGGACAGGGGGAGCTATGGCTACACCTTC	CSARDLDRGSYGYTF
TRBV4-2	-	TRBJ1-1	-	TGTGCCAGCAGCCCAAAGAAGCGGGACACTGAAGCTTTCTTT	CASSPKKRDTEAFF
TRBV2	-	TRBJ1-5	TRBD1	TGTGCCAGCAGGGGACAGCCCGGCAATCAGCCCCAGCATTTT	CASRGQPGNQPQHF
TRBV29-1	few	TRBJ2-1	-	TGCAGCGTTGAAGGGAGGAGAGTCGCTGAGCAGTTCTTC	CSVEGRRVAEQFF
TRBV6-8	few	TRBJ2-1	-	TGTGCCAGCAGTTACCTGAGGGAGGACAAGGAGTACAATGAGCAGTTCTTC	CASSYLREDKEYNEQFF
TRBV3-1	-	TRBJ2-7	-	TGTGCCAGCAGCCAGAATATGCTATTCTACGAGCAGTACTTC	CASSQNMLFYEQYF
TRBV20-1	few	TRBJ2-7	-	TGCAGTGCTTCTAAAAGGGACTACGAGCAGTACTTC	CSASKRDYEQYF
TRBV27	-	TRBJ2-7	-	TGTGCCAGCCGCACGGGCCGCCACGAGCAGTACTTC	CASRTGRHEQYF
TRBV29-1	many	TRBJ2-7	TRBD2	TGCAGCGTTGCGGGACTAGCGGAGCGAAGCTCCTACGAGCAGTACTTC	CSVAGLAERSSYEQYF
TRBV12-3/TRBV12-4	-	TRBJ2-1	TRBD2	TGTGCCAGCGGGCGTAGCGGGAGTTTTGATGAGCAGTTCTTC	CASGRSGSFDEQFF
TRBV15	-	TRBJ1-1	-	TGTGCCACCAGCAGAACAGGGTTCACTGAAGCTTTCTTT	CATSRTGFTEAFF
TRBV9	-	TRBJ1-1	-	TGTGCCAGCAGCCACCCCCGGTCTGAAGCTTTCTTT	CASSHPRSEAFF
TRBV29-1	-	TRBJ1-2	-	TGCAGCGTTGACACGTTCTATGGCTACACCTTC	CSVDTFYGYTF
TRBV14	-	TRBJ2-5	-	TGTGCCAGCAGCCAATTACGGGGGCGTCGCGAGACCCAGTACTTC	CASSQLRGRRETQYF
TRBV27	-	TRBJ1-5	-	TGTGCCAGCAGTTTACCCGGACTCAGCAATCAGCCCCAGCATTTT	CASSLPGLSNQPQHF
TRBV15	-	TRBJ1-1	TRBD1	TGTGCCACCCACCTTTTGACAGGGAGCACTGAAGCTTTCTTT	CATHLLTGSTEAFF
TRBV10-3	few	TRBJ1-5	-	TGTGCCATCAGTGAGTCAGTGCAGGGCAATCAGCCCCAGCATTTT	CAISESVQGNQPQHF
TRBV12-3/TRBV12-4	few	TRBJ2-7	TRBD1	TGTGCCAGCACGAAGGGACAGGCGTACGAGCAGTACTTC	CASTKGQAYEQYF
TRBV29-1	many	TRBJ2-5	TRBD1	TGCAGCGTAGATCGTCGCGACAGGGGTGAGACCCAGTACTTC	CSVDRRDRGETQYF
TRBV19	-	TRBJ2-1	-	TGTGCCAGCACCGACGGGTACCTCGGTCAGTTCTTC	CASTDGYLGQFF
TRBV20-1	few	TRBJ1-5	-	TGCAGTGCTAGACAGTTTAGCAATCAGCCCCAGCATTTT	CSARQFSNQPQHF
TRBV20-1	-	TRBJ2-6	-	TGCAGTGCTAACAGGGGGGGTTCTGGGGCCAACGTCCTGACTTTC	CSANRGGSGANVLTF
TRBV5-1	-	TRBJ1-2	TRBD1	TGCGCCAGCAGCTTAAAGGGGGCGCCTGGCTACACCTTC	CASSLKGAPGYTF
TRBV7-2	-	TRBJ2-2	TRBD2	TGTGCCAGCAGGGCAACTAGCGGGGTTAACACCGGGGAGCTGTTTTTT	CASRATSGVNTGELFF
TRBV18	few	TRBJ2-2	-	TGTGCCAGCTCTCCCAAGATAGACTCGAACACCGGGGAGCTGTTTTTT	CASSPKIDSNTGELFF
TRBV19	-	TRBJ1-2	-	TGTGCCAGTAGGACAGGACCTTCTTCAAACTATGGCTACACCTTC	CASRTGPSSNYGYTF
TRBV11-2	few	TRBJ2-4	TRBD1	TGTGCCAGCAGCTTACCCCGGGACAGGGCCCTGGAGCAGTACTTC	CASSLPRDRALEQYF
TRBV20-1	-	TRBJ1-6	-	TGCAGTGCTAGGAGCCCGCGGGGCCTCGGCAATTCACCCCTCCACTTT	CSARSPRGLGNSPLHF
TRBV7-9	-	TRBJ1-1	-	TGTGCCAGCAGCTTGACTTCCTTCATCACTGAAGCTTTCTTT	CASSLTSFITEAFF
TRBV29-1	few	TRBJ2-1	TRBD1	TGCAGCGTTAACAGGGGTCCCTACAATGAGCAGTTCTTC	CSVNRGPYNEQFF
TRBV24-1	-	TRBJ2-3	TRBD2	TGTGCCACCAGTGACGGGGGGGCCCCAGATACGCAGTATTTT	CATSDGGAPDTQYF
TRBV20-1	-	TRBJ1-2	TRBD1	TGCAGTGCTAGAGATCCCAATCCTAAAGGGGGCAGGATCAATGGCTACACCTTC	CSARDPNPKGGRINGYTF
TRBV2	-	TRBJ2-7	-	TGTGCCAGCAGTGACCCAATCTACGAGCAGTACTTC	CASSDPIYEQYF
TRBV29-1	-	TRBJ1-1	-	TGCAGCGTTGAAGAGGGGGGCACTGAAGCTTTCTTT	CSVEEGGTEAFF
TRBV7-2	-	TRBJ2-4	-	TGTGCCAGCAGCTTAGACAGGCTCCGGGGACCCAAAAACATTCAGTACTTC	CASSLDRLRGPKNIQYF
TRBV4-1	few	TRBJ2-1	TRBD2	TGCGCCAGCAGCGACCTGGCGGGAGCTAGTAATGAGCAGTTCTTC	CASSDLAGASNEQFF